This passage covers 20 T cell receptor beta chains from one sample sequenced in a study of blood T cell repertoires in COVID-19. The repertoire was sequenced with immunoSEQ multiplex PCR; TCRdb's copy has only in-frame clones and lacks some. The repertoire holds over 200,000 clones, with roughly 90% as singletons. Sample: peripheral blood. These receptors were taken from a man aged 55 to 70 who had recovered from COVID-19.

The gene calls are TRBV5-4 and TRBJ2-7, with a tentative D call TRBD1 (5 bases). Trimming removed 4 bases at V and 3 bases at J, with 14 bases between. This CDR3 contains 14 residues. The germline V gene encodes CDR1 SGHNT and CDR2 YYREEE (reference sequence). CDR3 in DNA: TGTGCCAGCAGCCTGCAGGGAAGCGACTACGAGCAGTACTTC. Encoded protein: CASSLQGSDYEQYF.

The chain employs TRBV12-3 or TRBV12-4 and TRBJ1-1; D is perhaps TRBD1 (6 bases). The ends were cut back, 6 bases at V and 4 bases at J, with 12 bases in the middle. The CDR3 loop spans 13 amino acids. Here the CDR3 DNA reads TGTGCCAGCAGCCACAGGGTCGCCACTGAAGCTTTCTTT. Translation: CASSHRVATEAFF.

This chain's CDR3 is CASSPTTGGREQYF. In nucleotides, the CDR3 is TGTGCCAGCAGCCCAACGACAGGGGGTCGAGAGCAGTACTTC. The chain uses TRBV11-1 and TRBJ2-7; 9 nucleotides agree with TRBD1. The germline V gene encodes CDR1 SGHAT and CDR2 FQDESV (reference sequence). This CDR3 has 14 amino acids. The ends lost 5 bases at V and 7 bases at J; junction bases unmatched: 9.

The chain combines TRBV19 with TRBJ1-2, with TRBD1 matching over 10 bases. This CDR3 comprises 14 residues. The germline gives CDR1 LNHDA, CDR2 SQIVND (reference sequence). With 9 bases clipped from V and 7 bases from J, the junction kept 11 bases outside the gene matches. In nucleotides, the CDR3 is TGTGCCAGCCACGACAGGGGGCCTCGTGTTGGCTACACCTTC. This codes for CASHDRGPRVGYTF.

The chain links TRBV4-1 to TRBJ2-3, with 7 bases that match TRBD2. The CDR3 loop spans 16 amino acids. CDR1 and CDR2 (germline): MGHRA, YSYEKL. Trimming removed 2 bases from V and 1 base from J; junction bases left unmatched: 6. This chain's CDR3 is CASSQKGSGGTDTQYF. The CDR3 DNA sequence: TGCGCCAGCAGCCAAAAAGGGAGCGGGGGCACAGATACGCAGTATTTT.

Remarks on this clone: Distinct nucleotide sequences in the sample also encode this CDR3. The genes are TRBV9 and TRBJ1-5, with a tentative D call TRBD1 (5 bases). The CDR3 length is 14 residues. Germline CDR1 and CDR2: SGDLS and YYNGEE. V dropped 0 bases and J dropped 4 bases, with 8 bases sitting between them. CDR3 residues: CASSVGQGNQPQHF. The CDR3 bases are TGTGCCAGCAGCGTAGGGCAGGGAAATCAGCCCCAGCATTTT.

The genes are TRBV9 and TRBJ1-5; D not certain. Per the germline V gene, CDR1 is SGDLS and CDR2 is YYNGEE. There are 13 residues in the CDR3. V was trimmed by 3 bases and J by 3 bases, leaving 7 bases between them. CDR3 sequence (DNA): TGTGCCAGCAGCGACAGTGACAATCAGCCCCAGCATTTT. Residues: CASSDSDNQPQHF. Full variable domain (missing parts from reference TRBV9 and TRBJ1-5): DSGVTQTPKHLITATGQRVTLRCSPRSGDLSVYWYQQSLDQGLQFLIQYYNGEERAKGNILERFSAQQFPDLHSELNLSSLELGDSALYFCASSDSDNQPQHFGDGTRLSIL.

The chain couples TRBV10-3 to TRBJ2-1; TRBD2 agrees at 11 bases. V was clipped by 0 bases and J by 4 bases; unmatched bases: 5. Germline CDR1 ENHRY, CDR2 SYGVKD. The CDR3 is 17 residues long. The CDR3 DNA sequence: TGTGCCATCAGTGAGTCCATTAGCGGGGGGGGATACAATGAGCAGTTCTTC. It yields the protein CAISESISGGGYNEQFF.

The V and J genes are TRBV5-6 and TRBJ1-1; 7 nucleotides agree with TRBD1. Trimming at V came to 6 bases and at J to 4 bases, leaving 9 bases not matched to a gene. Germline V gene lookup returns CDR1 SGHDT and CDR2 YYEEEE. The CDR3 loop spans 14 amino acids. CDR3 amino acids: CASTKDRVGTEAFF. CDR3 DNA sequence: TGTGCCAGCACCAAAGACAGGGTCGGCACTGAAGCTTTCTTT.

V and J are TRBV6-5 and TRBJ2-5, with 7 positions matching TRBD1. The V gene end was trimmed by 3 bases and the J gene end by 4 bases; junction bases not matched to a gene: 11. Germline V CDR1 and CDR2: MNHEY, SVGAGI. The CDR3 loop spans 16 amino acids. The CDR3 spells CASSYLGQTFRETQYF. The CDR3, as DNA: TGTGCCAGCAGTTATTTGGGACAGACATTCAGAGAGACCCAGTACTTC.

The V call is TRBV27, the J call TRBJ2-3, with TRBD2 matching 8 bases. Germline trimming cut 3 bases from V and 7 bases from J; bases unmatched to any gene: 12. The germline gives CDR1 MNHEY, CDR2 SMNVEV (reference sequence). The CDR3 contains 16 residues. The CDR3 DNA is TGTGCCAGCAGTTTGGGCGGGGGGACAAGCCTACATACGCAGTATTTT. This sequence encodes CASSLGGGTSLHTQYF.

The rearrangement joins TRBV9 to TRBJ2-3; a possible D gene is TRBD2 (6 bases). Germline CDR1 reads SGDLS; CDR2 reads YYNGEE. Trimming removed 0 bases from V and 4 bases from J, with 12 bases in between. The CDR3 is 15 residues long. CDR3 in DNA: TGTGCCAGCAGCGTAGCCGGGGGTGGTCCAGATACGCAGTATTTT. Residues: CASSVAGGGPDTQYF.

V is TRBV27 and J is TRBJ1-2; possibly TRBD1 for D (5 bases). The germline V gene has CDR1 MNHEY and CDR2 SMNVEV (reference sequence). This CDR3 contains 15 residues. With 5 bases removed from V and 6 bases from J, the gap between germline ends came to 19 bases. The chain's CDR3 is CASSPPGAGRDGYTF. The CDR3, as DNA: TGTGCCAGCAGTCCCCCAGGCGCAGGGAGGGATGGCTACACCTTC.

The chain links TRBV7-9 to TRBJ1-1; maybe TRBD1 (6 bases). This CDR3 region has 16 residues. V shed 5 bases and J shed 0 bases, with 16 bases lying between them. Germline lookup yields CDR1 SEHNR and CDR2 FQNEAQ (reference sequence). The chain's CDR3 is CASSPPTGVMNTEAFF. DNA for the CDR3: TGTGCCAGCAGCCCCCCGACAGGAGTGATGAACACTGAAGCTTTCTTT.

The chain is built from TRBV4-1 and TRBJ1-6; D may be TRBD1 (5 bases). The CDR3 has 14 residues. Trimming pared 0 bases from V and 5 bases from J, leaving 5 bases between. Germline assignment: CDR1 MGHRA and CDR2 YSYEKL. CDR3 sequence: CASSQETDNSPLHF. CDR3 sequence (DNA): TGCGCCAGCAGCCAAGAGACAGATAATTCACCCCTCCACTTT.

The CDR3 sequence: CSAGHNTGELFF. In DNA form, the CDR3 reads TGCAGCGCCGGACACAACACCGGGGAGCTGTTTTTT. The genes are TRBV29-1 and TRBJ2-2; possibly TRBD1 for D (5 bases). The V end was cut by 7 bases, the J end by 2 bases, with 8 bases between. Germline CDR1 and CDR2: SQVTM and ANQGSEA. The CDR3 consists of 12 residues.

This rearrangement joins TRBV4-2 to TRBJ2-1; D unclear. CDR3 length: 13 amino acids. Looked up from germline, CDR1 is LGHNA and CDR2 is YNFKEQ. V was pared by 2 bases and J by 1 base, with 3 bases between. DNA for the CDR3: TGTGCCAGCAGCCAACTTTCCTACAATGAGCAGTTCTTC. Protein: CASSQLSYNEQFF.

The chain recombines TRBV6-4 with TRBJ2-1, with 8 bases fitting TRBD1. CDR3 length: 14 residues. The ends lost 5 bases at V and 9 bases at J; junction bases unmatched: 9. The germline V gene has CDR1 MRHNA and CDR2 SNTAGT. CDR3 in amino acids: CASSILATGGEQFF. DNA for the CDR3: TGTGCCAGCAGTATACTAGCAACAGGGGGTGAGCAGTTCTTC.

V and J are TRBV7-9 and TRBJ2-3; tentative D call: TRBD2 (6 bases). There are 14 residues in the CDR3. V dropped 3 bases and J dropped 2 bases, with 9 bases sitting between them. Germline CDR1 reads SEHNR; CDR2 reads FQNEAQ (reference sequence). Here the CDR3 DNA reads TGTGCCAGCAGCTTTCGGGGGTCCACAGATACGCAGTATTTT. This sequence encodes CASSFRGSTDTQYF. The entire variable domain, with the rest obtained from reference TRBV7-9 and TRBJ2-3, is as follows: DTGVSQNPRHKITKRGQNVTFRCDPISEHNRLYWYRQTLGQGPEFLTYFQNEAQLEKSRLLSDRFSAERPKGSFSTLEIQRTEQGDSAMYLCASSFRGSTDTQYFGPGTRLTVL.

In DNA form, the CDR3 reads TGTGCCAGTAGTATAGTATCAGGGGGCGCGGGTGAGCAGTTCTTC. Translation: CASSIVSGGAGEQFF. The chain recombines TRBV19 with TRBJ2-1; 8 bases agree with TRBD1. The CDR3 consists of 15 residues. Germline V gene data show CDR1 as LNHDA and CDR2 as SQIVND (reference sequence). Trimming took 1 base from V and 9 from J; bases not matched to a gene: 8. The full variable domain, its missing parts supplied by reference TRBV19 and TRBJ2-1, is DGGITQSPKYLFRKEGQNVTLSCEQNLNHDAMYWYRQDPGQGLRLIYYSQIVNDFQKGDIAEGYSVSREKKESFPLTVTSAQKNPTAFYLCASSIVSGGAGEQFFGPGTRLTVL.